This T cell receptor beta chain was recovered during a study of T-cell reconstitution after alpha-beta-depleted transplantation in children. In its sample, this clonotype was seen a few times. Its antigen remains unknown. TCRbeta library preparation incorporated unique molecular identifiers. TCRdb used MiXCR to reprocess the PCR reads, holding one entry per CDR3 protein. The sample records 300,000 or so distinct CDR3 sequences, around 25% being singletons. Study findings and constraints: Alpha-beta T cells present about two months after transplant were reported to originate from several hundred expanded graft clones. At one year after transplant, newly produced T cells mostly accounted for T-cell counts and diversity. The origin of high day-60 TCRbeta diversity in some patients lay in surviving recipient T cells and thymic progenitors.

Between the trimmed V and J ends, which lost 4 bases and 3 bases, there was a span of 12 bases. Germline loops: CDR1 SEHNR, CDR2 FQNEAQ (reference sequence). The CDR3 length is 14 residues. The chain joins TRBV7-9 to TRBJ2-5; a weak D match, TRBD1 (6 bases). The material sequenced was PBMCs, mostly from graft donor cells, taken 180 days after TCRalphabeta/CD19-depleted stem cell transplant. The TCR originated in a male patient aged 5 to 17 who had a stem cell transplant for acute lymphoblastic leukemia, so the T cells may come from the graft donor. The CDR3 DNA sequence: TGTGCCAGCAGCTCCCGGGACACAGAAGAGACCCAGTACTTC. Amino acid sequence: CASSSRDTEETQYF.